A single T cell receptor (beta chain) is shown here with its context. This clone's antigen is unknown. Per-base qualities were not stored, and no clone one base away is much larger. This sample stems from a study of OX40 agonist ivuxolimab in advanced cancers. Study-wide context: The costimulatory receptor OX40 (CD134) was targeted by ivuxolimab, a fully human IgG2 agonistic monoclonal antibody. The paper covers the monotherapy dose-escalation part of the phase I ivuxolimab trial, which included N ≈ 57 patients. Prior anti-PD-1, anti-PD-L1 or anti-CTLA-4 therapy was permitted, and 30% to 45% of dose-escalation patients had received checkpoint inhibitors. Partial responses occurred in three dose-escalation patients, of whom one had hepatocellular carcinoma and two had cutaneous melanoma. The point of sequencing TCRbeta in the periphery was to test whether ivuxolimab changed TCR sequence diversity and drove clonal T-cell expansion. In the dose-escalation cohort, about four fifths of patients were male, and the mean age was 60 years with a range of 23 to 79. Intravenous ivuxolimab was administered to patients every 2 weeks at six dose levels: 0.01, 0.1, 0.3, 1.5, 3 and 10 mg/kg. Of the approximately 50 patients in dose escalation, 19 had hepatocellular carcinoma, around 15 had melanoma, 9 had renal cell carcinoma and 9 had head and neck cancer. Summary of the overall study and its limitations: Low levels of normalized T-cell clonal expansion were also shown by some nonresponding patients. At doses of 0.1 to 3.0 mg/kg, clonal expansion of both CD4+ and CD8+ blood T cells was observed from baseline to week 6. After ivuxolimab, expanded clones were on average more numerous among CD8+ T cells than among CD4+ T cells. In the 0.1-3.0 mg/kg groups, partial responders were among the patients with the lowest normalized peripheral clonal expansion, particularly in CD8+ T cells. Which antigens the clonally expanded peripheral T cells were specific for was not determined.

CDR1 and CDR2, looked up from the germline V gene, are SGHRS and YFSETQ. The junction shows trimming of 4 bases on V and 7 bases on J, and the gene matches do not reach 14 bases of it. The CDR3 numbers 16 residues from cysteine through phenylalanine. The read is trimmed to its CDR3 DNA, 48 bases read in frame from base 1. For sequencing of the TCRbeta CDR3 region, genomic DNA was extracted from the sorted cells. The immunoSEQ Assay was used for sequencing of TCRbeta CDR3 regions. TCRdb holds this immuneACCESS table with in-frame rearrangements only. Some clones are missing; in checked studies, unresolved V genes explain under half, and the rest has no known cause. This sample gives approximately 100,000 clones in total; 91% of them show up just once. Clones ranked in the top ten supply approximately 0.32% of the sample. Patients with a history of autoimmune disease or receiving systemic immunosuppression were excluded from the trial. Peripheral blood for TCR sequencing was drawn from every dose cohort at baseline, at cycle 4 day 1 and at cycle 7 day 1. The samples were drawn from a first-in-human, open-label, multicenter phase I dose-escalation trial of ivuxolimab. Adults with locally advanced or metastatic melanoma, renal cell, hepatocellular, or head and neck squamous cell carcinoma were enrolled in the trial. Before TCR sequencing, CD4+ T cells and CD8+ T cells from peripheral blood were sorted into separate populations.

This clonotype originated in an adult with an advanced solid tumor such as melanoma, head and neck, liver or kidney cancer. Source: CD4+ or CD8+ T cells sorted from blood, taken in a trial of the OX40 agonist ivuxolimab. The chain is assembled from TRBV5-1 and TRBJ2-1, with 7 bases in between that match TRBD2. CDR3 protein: CASSLLGGSAGNEQFF. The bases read TGCGCCAGCAGCCTCTTGGGCGGGAGTGCCGGGAATGAGCAGTTCTTC.